This T cell receptor (beta chain) was sequenced in a study of identical twins. V shed 2 bases and J shed 2 bases, with 6 bases lying between them. Germline CDR1 is MDHEN and CDR2 is SYDVKM. The CDR3 is 13 residues long. TCRdb reprocessed the 5' RACE reads with MiXCR, giving one entry per CDR3 protein. The sample records about 890,000 distinct CDR3 sequences, around 12% being singletons. This clonotype was seen only a few times. Separately, the same data were catalogued under a study of yellow fever vaccine responses in identical twins. As reported in that work: Twins reportedly appeared to share part of their vaccine T cell response while keeping part individual.

Sequencing was done on a sample of PBMCs. The source of this sequence is a woman in her late teens or twenties in good health. The chain joins TRBV28 to TRBJ1-2; D remains ambiguous. CDR3 DNA sequence: TGTGCCAGCAGTTTAATGACAAACTATGGCTACACCTTC. This encodes CASSLMTNYGYTF.